One T cell receptor beta chain is described in this entry. This record belongs to a study of blood T cell repertoires in COVID-19. Study-wide background: From T cells, B-cell-depleted T cells, or PBMCs came the material, which was cDNA or gDNA.

Clones were read by immunoSEQ multiplex PCR, and TCRdb kept only the in-frame ones, dropping some. The sample has a few hundred thousand clones; about 82% are singletons. V lost 5 bases and J lost 1, with 11 bases in between. The CDR3 is 14 residues long. CDR1 and CDR2 (germline): SGHVS, FQNEAQ. The rearrangement uses TRBV7-8 and TRBJ1-1, with a possible D match to TRBD1 (5 bases). Sequenced sample: peripheral blood. This TCR came from a man aged 80 or over with acute or convalescent COVID-19. CDR3 DNA: TGTGCCAGCAGCCGAGGACAAACGAACACTGAAGCTTTCTTT. This codes for CASSRGQTNTEAFF.